This T cell receptor beta chain was observed in a study of T cell clonality in common variable immunodeficiency. Data came from immunoSEQ multiplex PCR; TCRdb stores just in-frame clones and leaves some out. The sample offers about 60,000 clones and no singletons, the top ten holding around 1.7%. General study points: The cause of increased CVID clonality remains unclear without subpopulation sequencing. Shared TCRbeta clones were fewer between CVID subjects than controls. Patient heterogeneity in the CVID cohort limited correlations between repertoire features and clinical complications.

Most patients and controls had Caucasian heritage. CDR1 is SGHRS, CDR2 YFSETQ, per germline. V was pared by 4 bases and J by 1 base, with 6 bases of the junction left unmatched. The CDR3 covers 15 residues. This clone was recorded many times. Its specificity is unknown. The read finishes 3 residues shy of the CDR3 end, and the germline J gene is used to complete it. Sequences were obtained from peripheral blood mononuclear cells. The J gene is TRBJ1-1, the V gene TRBV5-1; 8 nucleotides match TRBD1. The source of this sequence is a person aged 18-70 years in good health. CDR3 loop: CASSDRGVSNTEAFF. The part of the CDR3 DNA that was read is TGCGCCAGCAGCGACAGGGGAGTGTCGAACACTGAA.